One and the same sample provided the 5 T cell receptor beta chains below, sequenced in a study of beta chain features in type 1 diabetes. The isolated RNA, all of it, was reverse transcribed, so expressed TCRB transcripts were what got sequenced. Generated by immunoSEQ multiplex PCR, the TCRdb table keeps only in-frame clones and is missing some. The sample shows roughly 340,000 clones, approximately 12% of them seen only once. Findings and limits, study-wide: Significant though moderate, a shortening of TCRB CDR3s appeared in all four CD4+ subsets of Type 1 diabetes patients.

These TCRs are of unknown antigen specificity. The sequencing sample was made of naive CD4+ T cells from blood. These TCRs come from a young woman with type 1 diabetes.

This clone has more than one count but fewer than ten. V is TRBV19 and J is TRBJ1-5; D may be TRBD1 (5 bases). Germline V gene lookup returns CDR1 LNHDA and CDR2 SQIVND (reference sequence). Between the trimmed V and J ends, which lost 5 bases and 7 bases, there was a span of 12 bases. The CDR3 loop spans 13 amino acids. The CDR3 nucleotides are TGTGCCAGTAGTCTAGGGCAGGGCCAGCCCCAGCATTTT. Translating gives CASSLGQGQPQHF.

This chain links TRBV5-6 with TRBJ2-7, with 10 positions matching TRBD1. This CDR3 has 15 amino acids. CDR1 is SGHDT, CDR2 YYEEEE, per germline. V lost 8 bases to trimming and J lost 1 base; unmatched junction nucleotides: 9. The CDR3 spells CASRDRGLGSYEQYV. The DNA of the CDR3 is TGTGCCAGTAGGGACAGGGGCCTAGGGTCCTACGAGCAGTACGTC.

The chain combines TRBV19 with TRBJ2-1; 8 nucleotides match TRBD1. The CDR3 length is 16 residues. The junction had 5 bases not matched to a gene; V was cut back by 3 bases and J by 1 base. Germline V gene lookup returns CDR1 LNHDA and CDR2 SQIVND (reference sequence). The CDR3 region has the DNA TGTGCCAGTAGTATTTCTAGACAGGGGTCCTACAATGAGCAGTTCTTC. Translated: CASSISRQGSYNEQFF.

The chain has TRBV20-1 and TRBJ1-2, with D hard to call. Germline CDR1 reads DFQATT; CDR2 reads SNEGSKA (reference sequence). The CDR3 extends over 11 amino acids. CDR3 nucleotide sequence: TGCTCCGCGGCAAGCTCCTATGGCTACACCTTC. Amino acid sequence: CSAASSYGYTF.

The chain couples TRBV6-5 to TRBJ1-2; D is unclear. The CDR3 has 12 residues. Trimming removed 2 bases at V and 4 bases at J, with 5 bases between. Germline CDR1 MNHEY, CDR2 SVGAGI. CDR3 sequence reads: CASSYRGYGYTF. CDR3 DNA sequence: TGTGCCAGCAGTTACCGGGGCTATGGCTACACCTTC.